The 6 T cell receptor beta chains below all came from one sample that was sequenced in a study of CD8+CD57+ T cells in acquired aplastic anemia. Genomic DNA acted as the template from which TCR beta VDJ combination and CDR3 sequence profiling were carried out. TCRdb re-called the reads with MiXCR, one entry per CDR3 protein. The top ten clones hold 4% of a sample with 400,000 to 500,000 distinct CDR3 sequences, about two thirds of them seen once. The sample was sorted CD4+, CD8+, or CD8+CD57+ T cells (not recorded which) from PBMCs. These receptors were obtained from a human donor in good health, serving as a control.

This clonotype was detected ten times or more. The CDR3 DNA follows: TGTGCCAGCAGCTTAGCCGGAGGGACAGTGGGAACTCCCCTCCACTTT. Its translation: CASSLAGGTVGTPLHF. This chain connects TRBV7-2 to TRBJ1-6; 7 bases align to TRBD1. The CDR3 spans 16 residues. V lost 0 bases, J lost 13 bases, and 12 bases stayed unmatched. Germline CDR1 is SGHTA and CDR2 is FQGNSA.

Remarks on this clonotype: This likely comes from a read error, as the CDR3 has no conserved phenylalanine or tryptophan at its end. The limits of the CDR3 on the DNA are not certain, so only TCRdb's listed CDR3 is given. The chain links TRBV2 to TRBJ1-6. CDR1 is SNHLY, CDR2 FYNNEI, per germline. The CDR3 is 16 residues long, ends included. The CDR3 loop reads CASSVDLRSYEQYFGP.

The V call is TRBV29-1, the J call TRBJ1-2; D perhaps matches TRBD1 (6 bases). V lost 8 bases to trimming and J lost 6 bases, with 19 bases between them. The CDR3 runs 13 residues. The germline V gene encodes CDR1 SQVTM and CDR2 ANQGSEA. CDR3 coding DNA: TGCAGCACGGGGGTACAGGGCACCGATGGCTACACCTTC. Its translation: CSTGVQGTDGYTF. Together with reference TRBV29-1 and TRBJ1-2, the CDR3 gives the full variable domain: SAVISQKPSRDICQRGTSLTIQCQVDSQVTMMFWYRQQPGQSLTLIATANQGSEATYESGFVIDKFPISRPNLTFSTLTVSNMSPEDSSIYLCSTGVQGTDGYTFGSGTRLTVV.

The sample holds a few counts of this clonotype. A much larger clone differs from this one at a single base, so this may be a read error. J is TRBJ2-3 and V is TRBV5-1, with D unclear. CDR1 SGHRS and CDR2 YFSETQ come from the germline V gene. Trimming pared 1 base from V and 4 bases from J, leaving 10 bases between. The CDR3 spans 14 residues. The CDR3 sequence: CASSLSSSADTQYF. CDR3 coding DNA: TGCGCCAGCAGCTTGTCCAGCAGCGCAGATACGCAGTATTTT.

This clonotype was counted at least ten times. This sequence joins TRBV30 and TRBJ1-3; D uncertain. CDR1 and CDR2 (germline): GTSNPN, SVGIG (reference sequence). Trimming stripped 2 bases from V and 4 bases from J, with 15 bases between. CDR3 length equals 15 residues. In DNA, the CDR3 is TGTGCCTGGAGTAGGCGCGGGTTGGGAGGAAACACCATATATTTT. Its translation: CAWSRRGLGGNTIYF.

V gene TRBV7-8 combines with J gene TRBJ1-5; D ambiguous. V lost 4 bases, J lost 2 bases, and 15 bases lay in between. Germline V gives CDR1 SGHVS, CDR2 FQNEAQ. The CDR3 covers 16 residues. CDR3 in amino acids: CASSSGRLIGNQPQHF. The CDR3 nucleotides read TGTGCCAGCAGCTCTGGACGGCTGATAGGCAATCAGCCCCAGCATTTT.